These 21 T cell receptor beta chains were sequenced from one sample in a study of regulatory T cells in long-lasting Graves disease. Stated time point: newly diagnosed GD, antithyroid drugs for less than 3 months. With RNA extracted from PBMCs as input, the TCR library was made. Arm-PCR with iRepertoire HTBI primers amplified the CDR3 regions for these TCR beta libraries. From the multiplex PCR reads, TCRdb called clonotypes with MiXCR, one entry per CDR3 protein. The sample has hundreds of thousands of distinct CDR3 sequences; about 16% are singletons. Separately, the same data were catalogued under a study of T cells in Graves' hyperthyroidism and ophthalmopathy.

Sample: peripheral blood mononuclear cells (PBMCs), taken at new diagnosis, from a patient treated with antithyroid drugs. The receptors originated from a woman aged 40-60 years with Graves disease.

This clonotype was counted many times. V and J are TRBV2 and TRBJ2-1; possible D gene TRBD1, 6 bases. The CDR3 has 13 residues. Looked up from germline, CDR1 is SNHLY and CDR2 is FYNNEI. V was pared by 7 bases and J by 9 bases, with 16 bases between. Written as DNA, the CDR3 is TGTGCCAGCAACCCGACAGGCCCCATTGAGCAGTTCTTC. This sequence encodes CASNPTGPIEQFF.

This sequence joins TRBV6-1 and TRBJ1-2; TRBD1 is a possible D gene (5 bases). CDR3 length: 12 amino acids. Trimming took off 5 bases at V and 7 bases at J, with 11 bases between the two ends. Germline CDR1 and CDR2: MNHNS and SASEGT. CDR3 nucleotides: TGTGCCAGCAGTACCCAGGGTGCTGGCTACACCTTC. Translated, it gives CASSTQGAGYTF.

The chain has TRBV6-5 and TRBJ1-5; D unclear. This CDR3 is 15 amino acids long. In germline, CDR1 is MNHEY, CDR2 SVGAGI. V was shortened by 2 bases and J by 4 bases, with 12 bases between the two germline ends. The CDR3 DNA sequence: TGTGCCAGCAGTTACACCGGCCTTGGAAATCAGCCCCAGCATTTT. Protein product: CASSYTGLGNQPQHF.

The genes are TRBV6-2 or TRBV6-3 and TRBJ2-2; 9 nucleotides agree with TRBD2. The CDR3 extends over 17 amino acids. Germline V CDR1 and CDR2: MNHEY, SVGEGT. Trimming cost V 3 bases and J 0 bases; bases outside gene matches: 5. The CDR3 DNA follows: TGTGCCAGCAGTTATCCCGCGGGGGGGCCGAACACCGGGGAGCTGTTTTTT. Translated: CASSYPAGGPNTGELFF.

Many counts were recorded for this clonotype. V is TRBV20-1 and J is TRBJ1-1; D not certain. This CDR3 comprises 12 residues. V lost 3 bases, J lost 4 bases, and 9 bases lay in between. Germline values: CDR1 DFQATT, CDR2 SNEGSKA (reference sequence). CDR3 DNA: TGCAGTGCTAGTGGACCCAGCACTGAAGCTTTCTTT. This sequence encodes CSASGPSTEAFF.

This clonotype came up a few times. This chain links TRBV29-1 with TRBJ2-5; 8 bases align to TRBD2. The CDR3 contains 13 residues. Germline V lookup: CDR1 SQVTM, CDR2 ANQGSEA. Trimming removed 6 bases from V and 5 bases from J; junction bases left unmatched: 8. The CDR3 region is CSVETGGRETQYF. CDR3 coding DNA: TGCAGCGTCGAAACGGGGGGGCGGGAGACCCAGTACTTC.

This clonotype has ten or more counts. V is TRBV20-1 and J is TRBJ1-2, with TRBD1 matching 10 bases. This CDR3 contains 14 residues. Germline V gene sequence: CDR1 DFQATT, CDR2 SNEGSKA (reference sequence). Trimming at V came to 2 bases and at J to 2 bases, leaving 2 bases not matched to a gene. CDR3 nucleotide sequence: TGCAGTGCTAGATTGGGACAGGGGAACTATGGCTACACCTTC. As protein: CSARLGQGNYGYTF.

At least ten counts were recorded for this clonotype. The CDR3 here is CASTGQGANSPLHF. As DNA, the CDR3 is TGTGCCAGCACCGGACAGGGGGCAAATTCACCCCTCCACTTT. This chain connects TRBV12-3 or TRBV12-4 to TRBJ1-6; 11 bases fit TRBD1. Trimming at V came to 7 bases and at J to 7 bases, leaving 3 bases not matched to a gene. CDR3 size: 14 residues.

This clonotype was counted many times. This chain joins TRBV12-3 or TRBV12-4 and TRBJ1-4; 11 positions match TRBD1. This CDR3 spans 14 amino acids. With V trimmed by 6 bases and J by 7 bases, 4 bases remained unmatched. CDR3 nucleotide sequence: TGTGCCAGCAGAAGGACAGGGGGCATTGAAAAACTGTTTTTT. Protein product: CASRRTGGIEKLFF.

In its sample, this clonotype was seen a few times. The genes are TRBV19 and TRBJ1-2, with 7 bases identical to TRBD1. The CDR3 is 16 residues long. The ends lost 5 bases at V and 4 bases at J; junction bases unmatched: 13. CDR1 LNHDA and CDR2 SQIVND come from the germline V gene (reference sequence). CDR3 in DNA: TGTGCCAGTAGTCCGCGGACAGGTAACCCGGTCTATGGCTACACCTTC. Protein: CASSPRTGNPVYGYTF. The whole variable domain, filled in from reference TRBV19 and TRBJ1-2, reads DGGITQSPKYLFRKEGQNVTLSCEQNLNHDAMYWYRQDPGQGLRLIYYSQIVNDFQKGDIAEGYSVSREKKESFPLTVTSAQKNPTAFYLCASSPRTGNPVYGYTFGSGTRLTVV.

The rearrangement uses TRBV5-1 and TRBJ1-3; the D is unclear. Germline CDR1 and CDR2: SGHRS and YFSETQ. The CDR3 covers 17 residues. The V gene lost 0 bases and the J gene lost 2 bases, with 15 bases spanning the gap. In DNA, the CDR3 is TGCGCCAGCAGCTTGGAAGGCAGCCATTACGCTGGAAACACCATATATTTT. Its protein product is CASSLEGSHYAGNTIYF.

CDR3 in DNA: TGTGCCAGCACTGGACTAGCGGGGGAAGATACGCAGTATTTT. It specifies CASTGLAGEDTQYF. This rearrangement joins TRBV28 to TRBJ2-3, with 13 bases aligning to TRBD2. V lost 7 bases to trimming and J lost 5 bases; unmatched junction nucleotides: 3. CDR3 length equals 14 residues. The germline CDR1 and CDR2 sequences are MDHEN and SYDVKM.

This clonotype showed up many times. V usage is TRBV2 and J usage is TRBJ2-7, with no clear D. This CDR3 has 13 amino acids. Germline lookup yields CDR1 SNHLY and CDR2 FYNNEI. V was shortened by 3 bases and J by 1 base, with 7 bases between the two germline ends. CDR3 sequence: CASSDFLSYEQYF. The CDR3 nucleotides read TGTGCCAGCAGTGACTTTTTGTCCTACGAGCAGTACTTC. Full variable domain (missing parts from reference TRBV2 and TRBJ2-7): EPEVTQTPSHQVTQMGQEVILRCVPISNHLYFYWYRQILGQKVEFLVSFYNNEISEKSEIFDDQFSVERPDGSNFTLKIRSTKLEDSAMYFCASSDFLSYEQYFGPGTRLTVT.

This clonotype was seen repeatedly, ten times or more. This chain connects TRBV12-3 or TRBV12-4 to TRBJ1-1; D possibly corresponds to TRBD1 (6 bases). The CDR3 consists of 17 residues. V lost 7 bases, J lost 0 bases, and 21 bases lay in between. CDR3: CASTRAGGLGMNTEAFF. The CDR3, as DNA: TGTGCCAGCACCCGGGCCGGGGGGCTCGGGATGAACACTGAAGCTTTCTTT.

This chain joins TRBV5-1 and TRBJ1-4; D is undetermined. V was trimmed by 0 bases and J by 8 bases, leaving 8 bases between them. The CDR3 loop spans 13 amino acids. Germline V gives CDR1 SGHRS, CDR2 YFSETQ. CDR3 DNA sequence: TGCGCCAGCAGCTTGGCCCTAAAGGAAAAACTGTTTTTT. Translation gives CASSLALKEKLFF.

This clonotype was counted only a few times. The V call is TRBV6-9, the J call TRBJ2-2; no firm D call. Germline V lookup: CDR1 MNHGY, CDR2 SVAAGI. The CDR3 is 14 residues long. V lost 3 bases to trimming and J lost 5 bases, with 10 bases between them. The CDR3 loop is CASSYTGRTGELFF. CDR3 DNA sequence: TGTGCCAGCAGTTACACGGGCCGGACCGGGGAGCTGTTTTTT.

A remark on this clonotype: The germline gene is not matched at one end of the junction; a read error may be the cause. CDR3 protein: CASSVVFGTANTEAFF. CDR3 nucleotide sequence: TGTGCCAGTAGTGTCGTATTCGGGACAGCGAACACTGAAGCCTTCTTT. The chain is built from TRBV19 and TRBJ1-1; TRBD1 agrees at 7 bases. The germline V gene encodes CDR1 LNHDA and CDR2 SQIVND (reference sequence). The length of the CDR3 is 16 residues.

This clonotype has a count of ten or more. The chain has TRBV18 and TRBJ2-5; D possibly corresponds to TRBD2 (5 bases). V was clipped by 0 bases and J by 5 bases, with 10 bases between them. The CDR3 consists of 14 residues. Germline CDR1 KGHSH, CDR2 LQKENI. The chain's CDR3 is CASSPPPSMETQYF. The DNA of the CDR3 is TGTGCCAGCTCACCACCGCCTAGCATGGAGACCCAGTACTTC.

This clonotype showed up many times. This chain connects TRBV7-8 to TRBJ2-1; the D is unclear. The germline CDR1 and CDR2 sequences are SGHVS and FQNEAQ. This CDR3 is 13 amino acids long. The ends were cut back, 1 base at V and 9 bases at J, with 10 bases in the middle. CDR3 region: CASSLVRRGEQFF. The CDR3 DNA follows: TGTGCCAGCAGCTTAGTTAGGAGAGGTGAGCAGTTCTTC.

This clonotype was seen many times. This chain connects TRBV4-1 to TRBJ2-7; possibly TRBD1 or TRBD2 for D (5 bases each). Germline V gene sequence: CDR1 MGHRA, CDR2 YSYEKL. V shed 1 base and J shed 3 bases, with 16 bases lying between them. This CDR3 has 16 amino acids. CDR3 nucleotide sequence: TGCGCCAGCAGCCAAGTCCTTTCCGGGGCACGCTACGAGCAGTACTTC. Protein product: CASSQVLSGARYEQYF.

This clonotype was seen repeatedly, ten times or more. The genes are TRBV20-1 and TRBJ2-7; D unclear. The CDR3 has 13 residues. CDR1 is DFQATT, CDR2 SNEGSKA, per germline (reference sequence). V gave up 0 bases and J gave up 3 bases, with 9 bases separating them. CDR3 region: CSARDSPDYEQYF. CDR3 nucleotides: TGCAGTGCTAGAGACTCACCAGACTACGAGCAGTACTTC.